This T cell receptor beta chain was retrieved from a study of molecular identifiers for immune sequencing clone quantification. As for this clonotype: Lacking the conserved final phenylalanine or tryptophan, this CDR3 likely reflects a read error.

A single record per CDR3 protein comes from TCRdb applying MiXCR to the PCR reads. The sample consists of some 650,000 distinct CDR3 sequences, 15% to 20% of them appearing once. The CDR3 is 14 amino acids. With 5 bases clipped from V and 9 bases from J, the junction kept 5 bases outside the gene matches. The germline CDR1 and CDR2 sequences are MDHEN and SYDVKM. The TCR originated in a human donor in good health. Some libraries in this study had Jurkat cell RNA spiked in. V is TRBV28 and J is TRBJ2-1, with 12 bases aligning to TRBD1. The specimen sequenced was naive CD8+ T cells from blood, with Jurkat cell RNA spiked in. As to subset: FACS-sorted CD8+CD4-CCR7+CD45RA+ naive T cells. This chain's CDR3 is CASSPGQGASEQFL. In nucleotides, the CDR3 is TGTGCCAGCAGTCCGGGACAGGGGGCAAGTGAGCAGTTCCTC.